This TCR beta chain was identified in a study of control samples from healthy donors and cancer patients. This clone was detected once. The table came from immunoSEQ multiplex PCR; TCRdb's copy has only in-frame clones and leaves some out. Of 55,000 to 90,000 clones listed, roughly 84% are singletons. J lost 7 bases, V lost 6 bases, and 6 bases had no gene match. The CDR3 loop spans 14 amino acids. The V gene's germline CDR1 is SGHKS and CDR2 YYEKEE (reference sequence). This clonotype was obtained from a man in his forties or fifties in good health. Sample: blood. The V gene is TRBV5-5, the J gene TRBJ1-6; TRBD1 matches at 8 bases. In DNA, the CDR3 is TGTGCCAGCACTAACAGGGGGGGGAATTCACCCCTCCACTTT. Translated, it gives CASTNRGGNSPLHF.